These 32 T cell receptor beta chains share one sample of origin, sequenced in a study of T cells in localized non-small cell lung cancer. TCRdb's table, derived via immunoSEQ multiplex PCR, lists solely in-frame clones and lacks some. Of around 78,000 clones in the sample, 88% were seen once. Sequences were derived from peripheral blood, sampled before any cancer treatment. These receptors all come from a woman aged 40-75 years with stage I squamous cell lung carcinoma.

The V gene is TRBV14, the J gene TRBJ1-4, with 10 bases lining up with TRBD1. The CDR3 totals 13 residues. V was pared by 7 bases and J by 14 bases, with 10 bases of the junction left unmatched. Germline V CDR1 and CDR2: SGHDN, FVKESK. The chain's CDR3 is CASNRDRGFRLFF. In DNA, the CDR3 is TGTGCCAGCAACCGGGACAGGGGTTTTCGGCTGTTTTTT.

The J gene is TRBJ1-5, the V gene TRBV6-1; possible D gene TRBD1, 6 bases. This CDR3 spans 13 amino acids. Germline V gene sequence: CDR1 MNHNS, CDR2 SASEGT. V lost 7 bases, J lost 3 bases, and 10 bases lay in between. The CDR3 loop is CASIGGLNQPQHF. Here the CDR3 DNA reads TGTGCCAGCATTGGGGGGCTCAATCAGCCCCAGCATTTT.

V is TRBV30 and J is TRBJ2-3, with TRBD1 matching over 8 bases. This CDR3 is 13 amino acids long. Germline V gene sequence: CDR1 GTSNPN, CDR2 SVGIG (reference sequence). V trimming: 5 bases; J trimming: 4 bases; junction bases outside the gene matches: 5. The CDR3 is CAWDRGVPDTQYF. The CDR3 DNA reads TGTGCCTGGGACAGGGGAGTCCCAGATACGCAGTATTTT.

The CDR3 DNA reads TGTGCCAGTAGTATAGGTGCAGGGTTCGACGAGCAGTACTTC. As protein: CASSIGAGFDEQYF. The chain combines TRBV19 with TRBJ2-7; TRBD1 might be the D (5 bases). The CDR3 contains 14 residues. Trimming removed 1 base at V and 5 bases at J, with 12 bases between. The germline V gene has CDR1 LNHDA and CDR2 SQIVND (reference sequence).

The chain is built from TRBV5-4 and TRBJ1-2; 7 nucleotides match TRBD1. The germline CDR1 and CDR2 sequences are SGHNT and YYREEE (reference sequence). The V segment lost 0 bases and the J segment 2 bases; nucleotides outside the gene matches: 4. CDR3 length: 15 residues. The DNA for the CDR3 is TGTGCCAGCAGCTTGGCGGCAGGGGGGAACTATGGCTACACCTTC. This translates into CASSLAAGGNYGYTF.

This clone was counted a few times. This rearrangement joins TRBV11-2 to TRBJ2-2; no reliable D call. Germline assignment: CDR1 SGHAT and CDR2 FQNNGV. The CDR3 sequence is 14 residues long. V was pared by 1 base and J by 4 bases, with 7 bases between. CDR3 coding DNA: TGTGCCAGCAGCTTAGGGAGCCTCACCGGGGAGCTGTTTTTT. This gives the protein CASSLGSLTGELFF.

This clone was counted once. The chain uses TRBV29-1 and TRBJ2-5; D possibly uses TRBD1 or TRBD2 (5 bases each). The CDR3 length is 12 residues. Trimming cost V 7 bases and J 2 bases, with 11 bases left between them. The V gene's germline CDR1 is SQVTM and CDR2 ANQGSEA. The CDR3: CSAGAVQETQYF. The CDR3 DNA follows: TGCAGCGCCGGGGCAGTTCAAGAGACCCAGTACTTC.

This chain connects TRBV5-4 to TRBJ1-2; weak D call: TRBD1 (5 bases). Germline CDR1 SGHNT, CDR2 YYREEE (reference sequence). This CDR3 has 14 residues. Trimming shortened V by 0 bases and J by 6 bases, and 12 bases separated the two germline ends. CDR3 DNA: TGTGCCAGCAGCTTGGGCAGGGAGCAGCATGGCTACACCTTC. As protein: CASSLGREQHGYTF.

The chain carries TRBV28 and TRBJ1-1; the D is unclear. The V gene lost 5 bases and the J gene lost 0 bases, with 10 bases spanning the gap. This CDR3 has 14 residues. CDR1 is MDHEN, CDR2 SYDVKM, per germline. In DNA, the CDR3 is TGTGCCAGCAGTCTAGGATCCATGAACACTGAAGCTTTCTTT. Protein sequence: CASSLGSMNTEAFF.

The chain recombines TRBV5-1 with TRBJ1-1; TRBD1 might be the D (6 bases). The CDR3 is 16 residues long. Trimming pared 4 bases from V and 4 bases from J, leaving 20 bases between. Germline CDR1 is SGHRS and CDR2 is YFSETQ. This CDR3 reads CASSPVGTLRGTEAFF. The CDR3 bases are TGCGCCAGCAGCCCTGTCGGGACATTAAGGGGCACTGAAGCTTTCTTT.

The chain carries TRBV19 and TRBJ1-5, with D perhaps matching TRBD1 (6 bases). This CDR3 is 20 amino acids long. CDR1 LNHDA and CDR2 SQIVND come from the germline V gene (reference sequence). Trimming took off 0 bases at V and 2 bases at J, with 23 bases between the two ends. This CDR3 is CASSIEGIRQARGRNQPQHF. The CDR3 DNA reads as TGTGCCAGTAGTATAGAAGGGATCCGACAGGCTCGGGGTCGCAATCAGCCCCAGCATTTT.

The chain combines TRBV5-1 with TRBJ1-1; D gene unclear. The CDR3 is made up of 13 amino acids. Deletions cut 0 bases from V and 5 bases from J, with 8 bases between. From germline, CDR1 is SGHRS and CDR2 YFSETQ. The CDR3 is CASSLAQRTEAFF. The CDR3 DNA follows: TGCGCCAGCAGCTTGGCCCAGAGGACTGAAGCTTTCTTT.

This clone was observed once. The J gene is TRBJ1-4, the V gene TRBV10-2; D ambiguous. The V end lost 2 bases, the J end lost 8 bases, and 15 bases lay between the germline ends. This CDR3 is 15 amino acids long. CDR1 is WSHSY, CDR2 SAAADI, per germline. DNA of the CDR3: TGCGCCAGCAGTGAGCCGGTAGGAGGGCGAGAAAAACTGTTTTTT. Amino acids: CASSEPVGGREKLFF.

The genes are TRBV5-4 and TRBJ2-1; TRBD1 matches at 8 bases. This CDR3 is 15 amino acids long. The germline V gene has CDR1 SGHNT and CDR2 YYREEE (reference sequence). After removal of 4 bases from V and 3 bases from J, the junction contained 6 bases not matched to a gene. The CDR3 bases are TGTGCCAGCAGCGTTGCAGGGGGCCGCTACAATGAGCAGTTCTTC. It translates to CASSVAGGRYNEQFF.

The rearrangement uses TRBV18 and TRBJ1-1; the D is unclear. The CDR3 is 14 amino acids. Trimming cost V 2 bases and J 0 bases, with 7 bases left between them. Germline lookup yields CDR1 KGHSH and CDR2 LQKENI. The CDR3: CASSPGPLNTEAFF. In DNA, the CDR3 is TGTGCCAGCTCACCAGGACCGTTGAACACTGAAGCTTTCTTT.

In its sample, this clone was seen a few times. The genes are TRBV11-1 and TRBJ2-7; 9 nucleotides line up with TRBD1. Germline values: CDR1 SGHAT, CDR2 FQDESV (reference sequence). The trim removed 1 base at V and 2 bases at J, leaving 12 bases unmatched. The CDR3 sequence is 18 residues long. The CDR3 region is CASSLVFGTGSVTYEQYF. The CDR3 DNA is TGTGCCAGCAGCTTAGTTTTCGGGACAGGGAGTGTCACCTACGAGCAGTACTTC. The full variable domain, rest sourced from reference TRBV11-1 and TRBJ2-7, is EAEVAQSPRYKITEKSQAVAFWCDPISGHATLYWYRQILGQGPELLVQFQDESVVDDSQLPKDRFSAERLKGVDSTLKIQPAELGDSAMYLCASSLVFGTGSVTYEQYFGPGTRLTVT.

V gene TRBV5-1 combines with J gene TRBJ1-4, with 10 bases lining up with TRBD1. CDR1 and CDR2 from the germline V gene are SGHRS and YFSETQ. The CDR3 totals 14 residues. Losses at the gene ends were 3 bases for V and 8 bases for J; bases not matched to a gene: 4. CDR3 coding DNA: TGCGCCAGCAGCTGGGACAGGGGAGAGGAAAAACTGTTTTTT. Its protein is CASSWDRGEEKLFF.

The chain employs TRBV29-1 and TRBJ1-1, with D maybe TRBD1 (6 bases). Germline V lookup: CDR1 SQVTM, CDR2 ANQGSEA. V shed 4 bases and J shed 1 base, with 13 bases lying between them. The CDR3 covers 14 residues. Here the CDR3 DNA reads TGCAGCGTTGTAGGGATGGACAGGAACACTGAAGCTTTCTTT. The encoded protein is CSVVGMDRNTEAFF.

This sequence joins TRBV6-6 and TRBJ2-4; D may be TRBD2 (5 bases). The CDR3 extends over 14 amino acids. V was cut by 7 bases and J by 1 base, with 11 bases left in between. CDR1 is MNHNY and CDR2 is SVGAGI in the germline V gene (reference sequence). The CDR3 DNA reads as TGTGCCAGCAATGACCCGGGGGCCAAAAACATTCAGTACTTC. It codes for CASNDPGAKNIQYF.

The chain couples TRBV6-1 to TRBJ1-5; D not resolved. Trimming shortened V by 3 bases and J by 5 bases, and 14 bases separated the two germline ends. The CDR3 length is 15 residues. Germline CDR1 reads MNHNS; CDR2 reads SASEGT. CDR3 amino acids: CASSEPGRVYQPQHF. DNA of the CDR3: TGTGCCAGCAGTGAGCCGGGGAGGGTCTATCAGCCCCAGCATTTT.

The chain employs TRBV29-1 and TRBJ2-3, with D perhaps TRBD2 (6 bases). The CDR3 consists of 14 residues. Germline V lookup: CDR1 SQVTM, CDR2 ANQGSEA. V lost 3 bases and J lost 6, with 16 bases in between. CDR3: CSVEVQTRGDTQYF. In nucleotides, the CDR3 is TGCAGCGTTGAGGTCCAGACCCGGGGGGATACGCAGTATTTT.

The chain carries TRBV6-5 and TRBJ2-7; 7 nucleotides match TRBD1. This CDR3 comprises 14 residues. The germline V gene encodes CDR1 MNHEY and CDR2 SVGAGI. J gave up 7 bases and V 5 bases, and 11 bases lay outside the gene matches. The CDR3 loop is CASSKQGNLKEQYF. The CDR3 DNA is TGTGCCAGCAGTAAACAGGGGAACCTGAAAGAGCAGTACTTC.

This chain links TRBV18 with TRBJ2-7; 9 bases fit TRBD1. This CDR3 comprises 17 residues. Germline-derived CDR1 and CDR2 are KGHSH and LQKENI. Trimming at V came to 3 bases and at J to 6 bases, leaving 15 bases not matched to a gene. The CDR3 is CASSPRLMTGGPVEQYF. CDR3 sequence (DNA): TGTGCCAGCTCACCCAGACTTATGACAGGGGGGCCGGTCGAGCAGTACTTC.

The V gene is TRBV28, the J gene TRBJ2-3, with 8 bases fitting TRBD1. CDR1 is MDHEN, CDR2 SYDVKM, per germline. Trimming cost V 4 bases and J 2 bases; bases outside gene matches: 8. This CDR3 spans 16 amino acids. In DNA form, the CDR3 reads TGTGCCAGCAGTTCAGGGACAGGTTTAGTCACAGATACGCAGTATTTT. Protein sequence: CASSSGTGLVTDTQYF.

V gene TRBV19 combines with J gene TRBJ1-6; 10 positions agree with TRBD1. Losses at the gene ends were 6 bases for V and 7 bases for J; bases not matched to a gene: 6. CDR3 length: 15 residues. Germline assignment: CDR1 LNHDA and CDR2 SQIVND (reference sequence). The chain's CDR3 is CASRESGQGNSPLHF. CDR3 bases: TGTGCCAGTAGGGAATCGGGACAGGGGAATTCACCCCTCCACTTT.

The chain combines TRBV2 with TRBJ1-1, with TRBD1 as a possible D gene (6 bases). The CDR3 loop spans 14 amino acids. The ends were cut back, 6 bases at V and 2 bases at J, with 13 bases in the middle. Per germline, CDR1 SNHLY and CDR2 FYNNEI. In DNA, the CDR3 is TGTGCCAGCAGCCAGGGGCAGGTCAACACTGAAGCTTTCTTT. Protein sequence: CASSQGQVNTEAFF.

The chain combines TRBV27 with TRBJ1-5; 8 bases align to TRBD1. Germline trimming cut 1 base from V and 5 bases from J; bases unmatched to any gene: 19. Germline CDR1 reads MNHEY; CDR2 reads SMNVEV (reference sequence). This CDR3 has 20 residues. CDR3 sequence reads: CASSLWGPGTGQKGDQPQHF. The CDR3 nucleotides read TGTGCCAGCAGTTTATGGGGCCCTGGGACAGGACAAAAGGGGGATCAGCCCCAGCATTTT.

The J gene is TRBJ2-3, the V gene TRBV27; no clear D gene. CDR1 MNHEY and CDR2 SMNVEV come from the germline V gene (reference sequence). Between the trimmed V and J ends, which lost 6 bases and 5 bases, there was a span of 6 bases. This CDR3 spans 11 amino acids. CDR3: CASSDLDTQYF. As DNA, the CDR3 is TGTGCCAGCAGCGACCTAGATACGCAGTATTTT.

The chain couples TRBV6-1 to TRBJ1-1, with D possibly matching TRBD1 (6 bases). This CDR3 region has 16 residues. Germline-derived CDR1 and CDR2 are MNHNS and SASEGT. Trimming took 3 bases from V and 4 from J, leaving 18 bases between them. For the CDR3, the DNA is TGTGCCAGCAGTGAGCACCCAGCGGAGGGGGGCACTGAAGCTTTCTTT. This sequence encodes CASSEHPAEGGTEAFF.

The chain has TRBV2 and TRBJ1-2, with a possible D match to TRBD1 (5 bases). Between the trimmed V and J ends, which lost 2 bases and 2 bases, there was a span of 9 bases. Germline V gene sequence: CDR1 SNHLY, CDR2 FYNNEI. This CDR3 comprises 14 residues. The CDR3 loop is CASSEPRDNYGYTF. The CDR3 bases are TGTGCCAGCAGTGAACCCCGGGACAACTATGGCTACACCTTC.

This clone turned up a few times. The chain links TRBV19 to TRBJ1-1; 11 bases align to TRBD1. Germline values: CDR1 LNHDA, CDR2 SQIVND (reference sequence). The length of the CDR3 is 17 residues. The J segment lost 3 bases and the V segment lost 6 bases, leaving 12 bases of the junction unmatched. As DNA, the CDR3 is TGTGCCAGTAGGTTACTCGGGACAGGGGGTAGGGACACTGAAGCTTTCTTT. Translating it yields CASRLLGTGGRDTEAFF.

CDR3 loop: CAWSVLGRGETQYF. The CDR3 nucleotides are TGTGCCTGGAGTGTACTAGGTAGGGGAGAGACCCAGTACTTC. The V and J genes are TRBV30 and TRBJ2-5; D tentatively fits TRBD1 or TRBD2 (5 bases each). Between the trimmed V and J ends, which lost 0 bases and 4 bases, there was a span of 12 bases. Germline V gene lookup returns CDR1 GTSNPN and CDR2 SVGIG (reference sequence). CDR3 length equals 14 residues.